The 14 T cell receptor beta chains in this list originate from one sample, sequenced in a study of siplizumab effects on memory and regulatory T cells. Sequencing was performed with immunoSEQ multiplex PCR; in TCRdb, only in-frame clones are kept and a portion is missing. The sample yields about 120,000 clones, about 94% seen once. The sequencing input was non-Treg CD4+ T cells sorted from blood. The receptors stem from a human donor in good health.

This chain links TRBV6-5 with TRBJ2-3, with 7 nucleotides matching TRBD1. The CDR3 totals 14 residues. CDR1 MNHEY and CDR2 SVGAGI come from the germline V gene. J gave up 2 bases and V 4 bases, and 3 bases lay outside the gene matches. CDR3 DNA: TGTGCCAGCAGTTCCGGGACAGCCACAGATACGCAGTATTTT. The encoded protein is CASSSGTATDTQYF.

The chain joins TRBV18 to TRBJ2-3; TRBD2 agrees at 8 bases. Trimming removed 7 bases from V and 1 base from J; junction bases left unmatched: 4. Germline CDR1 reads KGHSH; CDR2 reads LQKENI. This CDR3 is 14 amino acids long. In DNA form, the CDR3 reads TGTGCCAGCTGCGGGGGGCGCCGCACAGATACGCAGTATTTT. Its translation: CASCGGRRTDTQYF.

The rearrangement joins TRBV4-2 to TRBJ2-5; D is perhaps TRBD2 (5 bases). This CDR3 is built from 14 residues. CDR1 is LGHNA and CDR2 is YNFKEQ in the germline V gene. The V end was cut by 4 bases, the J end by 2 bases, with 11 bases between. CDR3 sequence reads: CASSLERGQETQYF. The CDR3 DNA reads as TGTGCCAGCAGCCTCGAACGGGGACAAGAGACCCAGTACTTC.

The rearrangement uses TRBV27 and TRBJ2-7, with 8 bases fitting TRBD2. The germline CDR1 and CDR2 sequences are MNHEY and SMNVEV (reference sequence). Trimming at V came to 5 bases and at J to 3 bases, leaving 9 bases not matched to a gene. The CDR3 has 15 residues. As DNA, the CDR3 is TGTGCCAGCAGTCCCACCGGGGGGGTTATCTACGAGCAGTACTTC. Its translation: CASSPTGGVIYEQYF.

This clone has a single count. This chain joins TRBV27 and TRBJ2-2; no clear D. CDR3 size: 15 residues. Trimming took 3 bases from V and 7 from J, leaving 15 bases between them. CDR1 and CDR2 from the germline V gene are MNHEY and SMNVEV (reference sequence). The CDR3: CASSFHRQTGGELFF. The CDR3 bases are TGTGCCAGCAGTTTCCACCGCCAAACGGGCGGGGAGCTGTTTTTT.

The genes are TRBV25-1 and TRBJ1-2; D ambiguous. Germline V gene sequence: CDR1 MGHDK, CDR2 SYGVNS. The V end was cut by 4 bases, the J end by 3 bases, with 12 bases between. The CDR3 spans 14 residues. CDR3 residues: CASSADWEDYGYTF. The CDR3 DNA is TGTGCCAGCAGTGCCGACTGGGAGGACTATGGCTACACCTTC.

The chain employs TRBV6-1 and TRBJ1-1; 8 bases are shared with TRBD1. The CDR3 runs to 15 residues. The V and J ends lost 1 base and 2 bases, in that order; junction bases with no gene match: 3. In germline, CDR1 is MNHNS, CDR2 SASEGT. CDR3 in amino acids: CASSEGTGSNTEAFF. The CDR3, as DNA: TGTGCCAGCAGTGAAGGGACAGGGAGCAACACTGAAGCTTTCTTT.

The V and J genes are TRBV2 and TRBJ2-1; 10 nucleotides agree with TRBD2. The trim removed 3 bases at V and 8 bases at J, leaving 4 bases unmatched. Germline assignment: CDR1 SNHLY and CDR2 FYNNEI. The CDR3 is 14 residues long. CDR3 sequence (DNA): TGTGCCAGCAGTGATGCTAGCGGGAGATATGAGCAGTTCTTC. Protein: CASSDASGRYEQFF.

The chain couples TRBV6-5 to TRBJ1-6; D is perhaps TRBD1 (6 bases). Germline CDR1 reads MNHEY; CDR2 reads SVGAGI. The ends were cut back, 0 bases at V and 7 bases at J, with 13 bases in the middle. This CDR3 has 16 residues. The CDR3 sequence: CASSYSWGAENSPLHF. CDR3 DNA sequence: TGTGCCAGCAGTTACTCGTGGGGGGCAGAGAATTCACCCCTCCACTTT.

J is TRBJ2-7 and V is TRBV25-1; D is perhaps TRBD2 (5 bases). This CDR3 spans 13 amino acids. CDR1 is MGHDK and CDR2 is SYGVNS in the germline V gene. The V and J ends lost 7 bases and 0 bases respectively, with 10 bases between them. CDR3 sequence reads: CASTSGISYEQYF. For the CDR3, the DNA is TGTGCCAGCACCAGCGGCATCTCCTACGAGCAGTACTTC.

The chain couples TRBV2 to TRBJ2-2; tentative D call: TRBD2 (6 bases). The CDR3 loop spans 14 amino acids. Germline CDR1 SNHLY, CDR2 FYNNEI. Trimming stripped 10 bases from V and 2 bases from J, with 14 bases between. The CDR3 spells CATAGGINTGELFF. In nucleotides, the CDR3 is TGTGCCACTGCCGGGGGAATCAACACCGGGGAGCTGTTTTTT.

CDR3 in amino acids: CASSQVPATVLEEVQYF. The CDR3, as DNA: TGCGCCAGCAGCCAAGTCCCCGCGACGGTCCTCGAGGAGGTTCAGTACTTC. The V call is TRBV4-1, the J call TRBJ2-4; maybe TRBD2 (5 bases). Trimming took off 1 base at V and 11 bases at J, with 24 bases between the two ends. Looked up from germline, CDR1 is MGHRA and CDR2 is YSYEKL. CDR3 length: 17 amino acids.

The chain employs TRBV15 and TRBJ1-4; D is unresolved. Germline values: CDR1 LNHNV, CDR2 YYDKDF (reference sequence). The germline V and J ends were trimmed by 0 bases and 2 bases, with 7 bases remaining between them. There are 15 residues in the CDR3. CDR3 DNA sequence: TGTGCCACCAGCAGAGATCCAGCCACTAATGAAAAACTGTTTTTT. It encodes CATSRDPATNEKLFF.

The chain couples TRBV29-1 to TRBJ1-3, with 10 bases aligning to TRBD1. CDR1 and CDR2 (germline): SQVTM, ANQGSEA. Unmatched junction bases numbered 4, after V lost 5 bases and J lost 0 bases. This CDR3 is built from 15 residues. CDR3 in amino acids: CSVQGQGSSGNTIYF. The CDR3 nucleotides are TGCAGCGTTCAGGGACAGGGGAGCTCTGGAAACACCATATATTTT.